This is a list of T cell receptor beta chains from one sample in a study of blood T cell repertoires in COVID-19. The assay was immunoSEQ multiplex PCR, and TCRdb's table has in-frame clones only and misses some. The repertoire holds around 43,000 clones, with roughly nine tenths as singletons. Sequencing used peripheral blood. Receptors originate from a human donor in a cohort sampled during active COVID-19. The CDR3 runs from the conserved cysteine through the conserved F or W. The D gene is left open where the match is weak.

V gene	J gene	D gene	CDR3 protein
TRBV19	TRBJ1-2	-	CASSSDRYDGYTF
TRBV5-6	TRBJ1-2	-	CASSLVGGLDYGYTF
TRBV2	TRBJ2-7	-	CASRDSLYEQYF
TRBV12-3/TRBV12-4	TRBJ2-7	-	CASTQRGFGEQYF
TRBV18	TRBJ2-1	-	CASSPLPGSNEQFF
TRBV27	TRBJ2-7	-	CASSPTGHLYEQYF
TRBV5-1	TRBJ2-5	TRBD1	CASTQGERETQYF
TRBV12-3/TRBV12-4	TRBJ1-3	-	CASERDLGNTIYF
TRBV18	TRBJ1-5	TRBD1	CASSPDRGGNQPQHF
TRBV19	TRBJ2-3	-	CASSTLGRGDTDTQYF
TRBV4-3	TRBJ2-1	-	CASSQDHGSGGLGQFF
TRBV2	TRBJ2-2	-	CASTGLSANTGELFF
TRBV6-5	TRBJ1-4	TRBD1	CASLRVRGIEKLFF
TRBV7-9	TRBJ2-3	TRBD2	CASRVGGGTDTQYF
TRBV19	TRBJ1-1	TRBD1	CASSRDRGRAFF
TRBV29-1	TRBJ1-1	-	CSVDGNTEAFF
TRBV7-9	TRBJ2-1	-	CASSEEVVDEQFF
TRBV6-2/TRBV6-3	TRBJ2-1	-	CASSYSRTYNEQFF
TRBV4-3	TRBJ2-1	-	CASSQEALGGGPQFF
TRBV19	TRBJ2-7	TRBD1	CASSIEGGTYEQYF
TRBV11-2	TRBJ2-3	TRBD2	CASSSPSGGPALSTDTQYF
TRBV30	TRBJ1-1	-	CAWSALANEAFF
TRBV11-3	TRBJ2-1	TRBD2	CASSLGRRGGRGLDEQFF
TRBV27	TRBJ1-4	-	CASSSSRRNEKLFF
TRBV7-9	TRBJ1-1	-	CASSFGGNTEAFF
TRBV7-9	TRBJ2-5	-	CASKSAPGIRETQYF
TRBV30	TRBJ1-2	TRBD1	CAWEGQGGGYTF
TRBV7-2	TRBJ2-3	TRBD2	CASSLGLAGRVDTQYF
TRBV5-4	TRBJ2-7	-	CASSLAGHLYEQYF
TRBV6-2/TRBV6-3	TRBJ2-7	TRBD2	CASSYQGLAGTYEQYF
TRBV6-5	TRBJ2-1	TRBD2	CASSPTGTTYNEQFF
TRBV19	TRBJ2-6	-	CASRRQQYGANVLTF
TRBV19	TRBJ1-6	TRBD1	CASSITGGYNSPLHF
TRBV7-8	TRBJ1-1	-	CASSLVIGVNTEAFF
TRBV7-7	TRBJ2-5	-	CASSLDGGLGETQYF
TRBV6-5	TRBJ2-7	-	CASSYGDSYYEQYF
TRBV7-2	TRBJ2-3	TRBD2	CASSLIGLGSTDTQYF
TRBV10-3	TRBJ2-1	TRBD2	CAIRVTSGLNEQFF
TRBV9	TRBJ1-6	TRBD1	CASSVAGQSSYNSPLHF
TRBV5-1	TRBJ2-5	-	CASALTGIQETQYF
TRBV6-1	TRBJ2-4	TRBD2	CASSEGLATLYKNIQYF
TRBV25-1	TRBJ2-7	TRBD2	CASSPATQREGHNEQYF
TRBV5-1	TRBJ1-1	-	CASSLTGRDTEAFF
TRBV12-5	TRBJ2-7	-	CASGRGASAYEQYF
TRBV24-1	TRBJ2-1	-	CATSDPPYNEQFF
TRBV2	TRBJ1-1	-	CASMSQGTGEAFF
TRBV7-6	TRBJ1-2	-	CASSLDGDGYTF
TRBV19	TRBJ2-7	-	CASSTLGGRAYEQYF
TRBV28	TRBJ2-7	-	CASSFGSNYEQYF
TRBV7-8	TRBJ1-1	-	CASSLLSSALSGEAFF
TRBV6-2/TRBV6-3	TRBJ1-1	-	CASSYRRRVSNTEAFF
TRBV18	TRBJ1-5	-	CASSDTGPRQPQHF
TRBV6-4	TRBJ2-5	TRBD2	CASSDSRSPSGSGGQETQYF